The 30 T cell receptor beta chains in this list originate from one sample, sequenced in a study of T-cell reconstitution after alpha-beta-depleted transplantation in children. Researchers prepared the TCRbeta library using unique molecular identifiers, the study reports. TCRdb itself ran the PCR reads through MiXCR, one entry per CDR3 protein. The sample includes fewer than 750,000 distinct CDR3 sequences, under 25% of them seen just once. The specimen comprised PBMCs, mostly from graft donor cells, sampled 360 days after TCRalphabeta/CD19-depleted stem cell transplant. The receptors shown here come from a boy under two years old who had a stem cell transplant for acute myeloid leukemia, so the T cells may come from the graft donor.

The chain links TRBV5-1 to TRBJ2-2, with D possibly being TRBD1 (5 bases). The CDR3 is 15 residues long. Germline V gene sequence: CDR1 SGHRS, CDR2 YFSETQ. V shed 4 bases and J shed 5 bases, with 15 bases lying between them. The CDR3 region has the DNA TGCGCCAGCAGCGAACCCAAACCAGGGACCGGGGAGCTGTTTTTT. Translation gives CASSEPKPGTGELFF.

This clonotype was detected many times. The chain couples TRBV11-2 to TRBJ2-2, with D tentatively TRBD1 (7 bases). The germline V gene has CDR1 SGHAT and CDR2 FQNNGV. Trimming pared 1 base from V and 7 bases from J, leaving 19 bases between. The CDR3 has 17 amino acids. The CDR3 region is CASSLVPEEGAHGELFF. The CDR3 DNA follows: TGTGCCAGCAGCTTAGTCCCGGAGGAGGGGGCGCACGGGGAGCTGTTTTTT.

With respect to this clonotype: The conserved phenylalanine or tryptophan is not found at the CDR3 terminus, so this likely reflects a read error. CDR3 sequence reads: CASSLEGPFNEQFL. The CDR3 DNA is TGTGCCAGCAGCTTGGAAGGACCCTTCAATGAGCAGTTCTTG. The rearrangement uses TRBV5-5 and TRBJ2-1; D not resolved. The CDR3 is made up of 14 amino acids. The V end lost 0 bases, the J end lost 6 bases, and 10 bases lay between the germline ends. The V gene's germline CDR1 is SGHKS and CDR2 YYEKEE (reference sequence).

The chain couples TRBV6-5 to TRBJ2-5, with 7 positions matching TRBD2. This CDR3 is built from 14 residues. The ends lost 0 bases at V and 5 bases at J; junction bases unmatched: 3. CDR1 is MNHEY, CDR2 SVGAGI, per germline. The CDR3 nucleotides read TGTGCCAGCAGTTACTCGACTAGCCGGGAGACCCAGTACTTC. Translating it yields CASSYSTSRETQYF.

This clonotype showed up many times. The chain combines TRBV7-8 with TRBJ2-2; 10 nucleotides line up with TRBD1. J lost 7 bases, V lost 4 bases, and 6 bases had no gene match. Germline CDR1 and CDR2: SGHVS and FQNEAQ. This CDR3 is 15 amino acids long. The CDR3: CASSSRDRGSGELFF. The DNA of the CDR3 is TGTGCCAGCAGCTCCCGGGACAGGGGAAGCGGGGAGCTGTTTTTT.

This clonotype was seen many times. The chain has TRBV5-1 and TRBJ2-3; 9 bases are shared with TRBD2. The CDR3 sequence is 15 residues long. Germline V gives CDR1 SGHRS, CDR2 YFSETQ. With V trimmed by 2 bases and J by 5 bases, 6 bases remained unmatched. The CDR3 loop is CASSFGGLAEDTQYF. The CDR3 DNA sequence: TGCGCCAGCAGCTTCGGGGGACTAGCCGAAGATACGCAGTATTTT.

This clonotype was counted many times. The chain couples TRBV5-1 to TRBJ2-7; the D call may be TRBD1 or TRBD2 (5 bases each). V was clipped by 1 base and J by 2 bases, with 13 bases between them. The CDR3 has 15 residues. Per germline, CDR1 SGHRS and CDR2 YFSETQ. The CDR3, as DNA: TGCGCCAGCAGCTTGTCTGGGGACGGGGCCTACGAGCAGTACTTC. This gives the protein CASSLSGDGAYEQYF. The variable domain in full, with the rest retrieved from reference TRBV5-1 and TRBJ2-7, is KAGVTQTPRYLIKTRGQQVTLSCSPISGHRSVSWYQQTPGQGLQFLFEYFSETQRNKGNFPGRFSGRQFSNSRSEMNVSTLELGDSALYLCASSLSGDGAYEQYFGPGTRLTVT.

The chain joins TRBV7-6 to TRBJ2-3; perhaps TRBD1 as D (6 bases). The CDR3 runs 15 residues. Looked up from germline, CDR1 is SGHVS and CDR2 is FNYEAQ. The germline V and J ends were trimmed by 4 bases and 3 bases, with 14 bases remaining between them. CDR3 DNA: TGTGCCAGCAGCTCGATAGGACAGCAGACAGATACGCAGTATTTT. This gives the protein CASSSIGQQTDTQYF.

The CDR3 region is CASSFGTQETQYF. In DNA, the CDR3 is TGTGCCAGCAGCTTCGGGACTCAAGAGACCCAGTACTTC. The rearrangement links TRBV7-2 to TRBJ2-5; a weak D match, TRBD2 (6 bases). CDR3 length equals 13 residues. Deletions cut 3 bases from V and 2 bases from J, with 7 bases between. The V gene's germline CDR1 is SGHTA and CDR2 FQGNSA.

This clonotype was counted at least ten times. The chain links TRBV20-1 to TRBJ2-1; TRBD2 might be the D (6 bases). The CDR3 spans 13 residues. V was pared by 5 bases and J by 5 bases, with 13 bases between. Germline values: CDR1 DFQATT, CDR2 SNEGSKA (reference sequence). The CDR3 DNA follows: TGCAGTGCTGGGACTTCCGGACACAATGAGCAGTTCTTC. Translating gives CSAGTSGHNEQFF.

V is TRBV12-3 or TRBV12-4 and J is TRBJ2-1, with 8 bases fitting TRBD2. Germline trimming cut 4 bases from V and 2 bases from J; bases unmatched to any gene: 4. CDR3 length equals 15 residues. CDR3 region: CASSYGGAAYNEQFF. The CDR3 region has the DNA TGTGCCAGCAGTTACGGGGGGGCCGCCTACAATGAGCAGTTCTTC.

The V and J genes are TRBV5-1 and TRBJ1-3, with D perhaps TRBD1 (6 bases). This CDR3 comprises 15 residues. Per germline, CDR1 SGHRS and CDR2 YFSETQ. Trimming shortened V by 4 bases and J by 0 bases, and 11 bases separated the two germline ends. The CDR3 DNA follows: TGCGCCAGCAGCCAGGACAGCTACTCTGGAAACACCATATATTTT. Residues: CASSQDSYSGNTIYF.

This clonotype has at least ten counts. The chain employs TRBV1 and TRBJ2-6; the table's TRBD1 call for D was not verified on the DNA. TRBV1 is recorded as a pseudogene. This CDR3 has 22 amino acids. The CDR3 DNA reads TGCACCAGCAGCCAAGATCGGTATGGGGGACAGGACGAAAACTCTGGGGCCAACGTCCTGACTTTC. Translation gives CTSSQDRYGGQDENSGANVLTF.

The rearrangement uses TRBV6-1 and TRBJ1-1; D gene unclear. Trimming stripped 6 bases from V and 5 bases from J, with 22 bases between. The CDR3 contains 16 residues. Germline V gene data show CDR1 as MNHNS and CDR2 as SASEGT. The CDR3 spells CASRPGFGRHITEAFF. CDR3 DNA: TGTGCCAGCAGACCCGGTTTTGGGAGGCATATAACTGAAGCTTTCTTT.

V and J are TRBV6-5 and TRBJ1-2; D remains ambiguous. The germline V gene has CDR1 MNHEY and CDR2 SVGAGI. CDR3 size: 14 residues. Trimming left V 0 bases short and J 7 bases short, with 12 bases between. CDR3 residues: CASSYSAHLAGYTF. In DNA form, the CDR3 reads TGTGCCAGCAGTTACTCGGCCCACCTAGCTGGCTACACCTTC.

This sequence joins TRBV9 and TRBJ2-2; possibly TRBD1 for D (6 bases). The CDR3 runs 14 residues. Germline V lookup: CDR1 SGDLS, CDR2 YYNGEE. V lost 8 bases and J 0 bases, leaving 11 bases between the germline ends. This CDR3 reads CASPGHTNTGELFF. The DNA for the CDR3 is TGTGCCAGTCCGGGACATACGAACACCGGGGAGCTGTTTTTT.

The chain couples TRBV12-3 or TRBV12-4 to TRBJ2-5, with 8 bases identical to TRBD2. Trimming took 6 bases from V and 5 from J; bases not matched to a gene: 14. The length of the CDR3 is 16 residues. The CDR3 DNA sequence: TGTGCCAGCAGCCACCCAGCGGGGGCTAATGGGGAGACCCAGTACTTC. Translating it yields CASSHPAGANGETQYF.

A few counts support this clonotype. V is TRBV28 and J is TRBJ2-3; 7 bases are a match to TRBD1. The CDR3 contains 16 residues. V shed 5 bases and J 4 bases; nucleotides not matched to a gene: 12. The germline CDR1 and CDR2 sequences are MDHEN and SYDVKM. CDR3 DNA: TGTGCCAGCAGTCCGCGACAGGGAGAATCGGCAGATACGCAGTATTTT. Protein sequence: CASSPRQGESADTQYF.

Concerning this clonotype: With a much larger clone just one base away, this may be a read error. V and J are TRBV12-3 or TRBV12-4 and TRBJ2-5; the D gene is possibly TRBD2 (6 bases). This CDR3 spans 12 amino acids. The CDR3 here is CASGGLQETHYF. DNA of the CDR3: TGTGCCAGCGGGGGACTCCAAGAGACCCACTACTTC.

The chain is built from TRBV29-1 and TRBJ1-2; TRBD1 is a possible D gene (5 bases). CDR1 SQVTM and CDR2 ANQGSEA come from the germline V gene. The ends were cut back, 4 bases at V and 5 bases at J, with 14 bases in the middle. CDR3 length: 13 residues. CDR3 DNA: TGCAGCGTTGTGCAGGGATTGGGGTATGGCTACACCTTC. Translating it yields CSVVQGLGYGYTF.

This clonotype was counted at least ten times. J is TRBJ2-2 and V is TRBV20-1; D uncertain. There are 13 residues in the CDR3. The germline gives CDR1 DFQATT, CDR2 SNEGSKA (reference sequence). V shed 3 bases and J shed 4 bases, with 9 bases lying between them. The CDR3 DNA reads TGCAGTGCTAGGTTCTTCGCCACCGGGGAGCTGTTTTTT. Translating gives CSARFFATGELFF.

The chain combines TRBV11-3 with TRBJ2-1; 8 nucleotides match TRBD2. The length of the CDR3 is 11 residues. J lost 12 bases, V lost 4 bases, and 2 bases had no gene match. CDR1 is SGHNT, CDR2 YENEEA, per germline. The CDR3 sequence is CASSSGGGQFF. In nucleotides, the CDR3 is TGTGCCAGCAGCTCCGGGGGGGGGCAGTTCTTC.

This clonotype was counted a few times. The junction differs from germline at one of its ends, possibly a read error. The DNA for the CDR3 is TGTGCCAGCAGCGAAGTAGACAGAGGCAATTCACCCCTCCACTTT. Translating it yields CASSEVDRGNSPLHF. V is TRBV6-1 and J is TRBJ1-6; tentatively, D is TRBD1 (5 bases). The germline CDR1 and CDR2 sequences are MNHNS and SASEGT. This CDR3 spans 15 amino acids.

This clonotype was seen ten or more times. CDR3 residues: CSAPRDRQKNIQYF. In DNA, the CDR3 is TGCAGTGCCCCGCGGGACAGACAGAAAAACATTCAGTACTTC. This rearrangement joins TRBV20-1 to TRBJ2-4; D is perhaps TRBD1 (7 bases). From germline, CDR1 is DFQATT and CDR2 SNEGSKA (reference sequence). This CDR3 spans 14 amino acids. Trimming shortened V by 6 bases and J by 4 bases, and 16 bases separated the two germline ends.

This clonotype was observed a handful of times. The chain links TRBV12-3 or TRBV12-4 to TRBJ2-2; 8 positions match TRBD1. With V trimmed by 4 bases and J by 3 bases, 10 bases remained unmatched. CDR3 length: 17 amino acids. CDR3 protein: CASSSLDRAEDTGELFF. DNA of the CDR3: TGTGCCAGCAGTTCCTTGGACAGGGCCGAAGACACCGGGGAGCTGTTTTTT.

This clonotype was detected a few times. The chain joins TRBV20-1 to TRBJ1-2; 9 bases map to TRBD1. The CDR3 loop spans 13 amino acids. Losses at the gene ends were 3 bases for V and 8 bases for J; bases not matched to a gene: 7. CDR1 is DFQATT, CDR2 SNEGSKA, per germline (reference sequence). CDR3 amino acids: CSARSGTGNGYTF. Written as DNA, the CDR3 is TGCAGTGCTAGGTCGGGGACAGGGAACGGCTACACCTTC.

This clonotype was found many times. The rearrangement uses TRBV7-2 and TRBJ2-5, with D perhaps given as TRBD1 or TRBD2 (5 bases each). V was shortened by 7 bases and J by 3 bases, with 12 bases between the two germline ends. Germline V gene lookup returns CDR1 SGHTA and CDR2 FQGNSA. The CDR3 has 13 amino acids. The CDR3 spells CASNRGSEETQYF. CDR3 nucleotides: TGTGCCAGCAACCGGGGCAGCGAAGAGACCCAGTACTTC.

The chain couples TRBV20-1 to TRBJ2-7; no clear D. CDR1 and CDR2 from the germline V gene are DFQATT and SNEGSKA (reference sequence). CDR3 length: 11 amino acids. V gave up 5 bases and J gave up 5 bases, with 10 bases separating them. Here the CDR3 reads CSAHGINEQYV. The CDR3 nucleotides are TGCAGTGCTCACGGTATCAACGAGCAGTACGTC.

This clonotype was observed many times. This chain's CDR3 is CASRCRAGAPQETQYF. The CDR3 nucleotides read TGTGCCAGCAGGTGTAGGGCAGGGGCCCCCCAAGAGACCCAGTACTTC. J is TRBJ2-5 and V is TRBV9; D may be TRBD1 (6 bases). In germline, CDR1 is SGDLS, CDR2 YYNGEE. CDR3 length: 16 residues. V lost 5 bases and J lost 1, with 18 bases in between.

The sample holds a few counts of this clonotype. The chain has TRBV12-3 or TRBV12-4 and TRBJ1-4; D is perhaps TRBD1 (6 bases). Deletions cut 6 bases from V and 6 bases from J, with 17 bases between. The CDR3 consists of 15 residues. The CDR3 DNA is TGTGCCAGCAGATCCACCGGGACACAAGATGAAAAACTGTTTTTT. Protein: CASRSTGTQDEKLFF.